This T cell receptor (beta chain) originates from a study of CD8+CD57+ T cells in acquired aplastic anemia. General observations from the study: Comparison of patients with controls identified about 27 shared CD8+ CDR3 sequences.

Turning to this clonotype: As yet, its antigen is unknown.

Germline CDR1 is MNHEY and CDR2 is SVGAGI. Trimming took 5 bases from V and 7 from J, leaving 14 bases between them. This CDR3 is built from 14 residues. Profiling that covered TCR beta VDJ and CDR3 relied on genomic DNA as its template. TCRdb processed the reads anew with MiXCR; each CDR3 protein has one entry. The sample contains about 190,000 distinct CDR3 sequences, roughly half of which appear only once. The TCR comes from a human donor in good health, serving as a control. Specimen: sorted CD4+, CD8+, or CD8+CD57+ T cells (not recorded which) from PBMCs. V is TRBV6-5 and J is TRBJ1-4; D perhaps matches TRBD1 (6 bases). The CDR3 is CASSRRGDTEKLFF. The CDR3 nucleotides read TGTGCCAGCAGTCGCAGGGGTGACACTGAAAAACTGTTTTTT.